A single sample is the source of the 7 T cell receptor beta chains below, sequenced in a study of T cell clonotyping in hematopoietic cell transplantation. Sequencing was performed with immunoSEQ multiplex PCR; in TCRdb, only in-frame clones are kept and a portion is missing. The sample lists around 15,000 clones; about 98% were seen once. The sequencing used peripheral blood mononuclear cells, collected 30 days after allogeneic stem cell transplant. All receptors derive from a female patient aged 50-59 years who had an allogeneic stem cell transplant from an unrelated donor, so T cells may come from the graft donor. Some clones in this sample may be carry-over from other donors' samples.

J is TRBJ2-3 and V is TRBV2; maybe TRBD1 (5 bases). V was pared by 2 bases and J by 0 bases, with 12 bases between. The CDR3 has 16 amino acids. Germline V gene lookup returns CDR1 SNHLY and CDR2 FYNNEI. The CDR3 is CASSEWQGTSTDTQYF. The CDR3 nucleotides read TGTGCCAGCAGTGAATGGCAGGGCACTAGCACAGATACGCAGTATTTT. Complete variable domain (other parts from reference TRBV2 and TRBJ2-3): EPEVTQTPSHQVTQMGQEVILRCVPISNHLYFYWYRQILGQKVEFLVSFYNNEISEKSEIFDDQFSVERPDGSNFTLKIRSTKLEDSAMYFCASSEWQGTSTDTQYFGPGTRLTVL.

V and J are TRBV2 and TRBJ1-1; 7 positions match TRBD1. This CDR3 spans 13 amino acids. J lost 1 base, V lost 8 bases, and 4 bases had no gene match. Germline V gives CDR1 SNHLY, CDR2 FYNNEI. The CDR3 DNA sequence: TGTGCCAGCCGGGGACAGAAGAACACTGAAGCTTTCTTT. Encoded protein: CASRGQKNTEAFF.

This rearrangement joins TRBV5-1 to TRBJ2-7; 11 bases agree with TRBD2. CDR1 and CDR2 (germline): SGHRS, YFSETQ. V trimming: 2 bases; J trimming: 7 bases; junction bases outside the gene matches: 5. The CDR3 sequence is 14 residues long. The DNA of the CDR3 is TGCGCCAGCAGCTTAACTAGCGGGAGTGGTGAGCAGTACTTC. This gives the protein CASSLTSGSGEQYF.

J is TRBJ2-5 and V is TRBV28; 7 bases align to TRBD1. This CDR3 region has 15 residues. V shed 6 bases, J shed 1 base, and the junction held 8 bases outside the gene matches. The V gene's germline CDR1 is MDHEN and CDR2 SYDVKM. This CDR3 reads CASSLTTGVQETQYF. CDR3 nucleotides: TGTGCCAGCAGCTTAACTACAGGGGTCCAAGAGACCCAGTACTTC.

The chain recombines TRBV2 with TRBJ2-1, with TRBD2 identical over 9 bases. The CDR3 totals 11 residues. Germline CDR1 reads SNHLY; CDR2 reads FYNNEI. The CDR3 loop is CAASGANEQFF. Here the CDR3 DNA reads TGTGCGGCTAGCGGGGCCAATGAGCAGTTCTTC.

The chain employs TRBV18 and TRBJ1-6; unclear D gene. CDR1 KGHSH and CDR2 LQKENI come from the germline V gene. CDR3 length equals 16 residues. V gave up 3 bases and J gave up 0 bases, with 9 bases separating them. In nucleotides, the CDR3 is TGTGCCAGCTCACCGAGCGAGGGCTCCTATAATTCACCCCTCCACTTT. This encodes CASSPSEGSYNSPLHF.

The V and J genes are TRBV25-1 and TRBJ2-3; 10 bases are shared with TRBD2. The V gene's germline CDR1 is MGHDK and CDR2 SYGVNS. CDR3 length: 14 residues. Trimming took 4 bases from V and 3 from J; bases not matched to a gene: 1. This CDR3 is CASSVAGGTDTQYF. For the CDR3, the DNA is TGTGCCAGCAGTGTAGCGGGGGGAACAGATACGCAGTATTTT.